This paragraph covers one TCR beta chain sequence. No antigen is known for it. The authors loaded around 200 ng DNA, around 32,000 T cell genomes, into sorted-subset replicate PCRs. TCRdb keeps only in-frame clones here, not all; method: immunoSEQ multiplex PCR. The sample includes approximately 1.1 million clones, more than 75% seen only once; the top ten take approximately 0.52%. This record belongs to a study of shared clonotypes between healthy human individuals. Donors included only healthy HIV-negative adults lacking recent acute infections or vaccinations. Naive CD45RA+ and memory CD45RA-negative subsets were split from CD4+ cells. Study-level findings and limits: Clonotypes shared by all four sorted-subset donors had higher generation probabilities than non-shared clonotypes.

This TCR derives from a man aged 18 to 35 in good health. Some clones in this sample may be carry-over from other donors' samples. Sequencing input: memory CD4+ T cells from PBMCs. The subset: CD45RA-negative fraction.

The chain's CDR3 is CATKSAANTEAFF. CDR3 bases: TGTGCCACTAAGTCGGCAGCGAACACTGAAGCTTTCTTT. The V call is TRBV10-3, the J call TRBJ1-1; D is uncertain. CDR3 size: 13 residues. The germline V and J ends were trimmed by 10 bases and 1 base, with 13 bases remaining between them. Germline lookup yields CDR1 ENHRY and CDR2 SYGVKD.